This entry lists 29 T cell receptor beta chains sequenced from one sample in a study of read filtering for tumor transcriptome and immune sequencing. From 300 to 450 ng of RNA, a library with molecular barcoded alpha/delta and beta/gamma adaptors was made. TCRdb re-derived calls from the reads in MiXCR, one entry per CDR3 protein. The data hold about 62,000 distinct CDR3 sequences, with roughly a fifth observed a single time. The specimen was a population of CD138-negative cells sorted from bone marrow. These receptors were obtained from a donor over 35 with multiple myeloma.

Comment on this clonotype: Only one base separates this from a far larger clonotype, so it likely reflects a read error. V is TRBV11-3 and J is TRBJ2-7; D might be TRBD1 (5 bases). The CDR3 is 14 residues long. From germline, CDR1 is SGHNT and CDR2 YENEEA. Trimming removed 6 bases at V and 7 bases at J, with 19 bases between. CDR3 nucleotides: TGTGCCAGCAGTCGGACAAGGGCCCACAATGAGCAGTACTTC. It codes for CASSRTRAHNEQYF.

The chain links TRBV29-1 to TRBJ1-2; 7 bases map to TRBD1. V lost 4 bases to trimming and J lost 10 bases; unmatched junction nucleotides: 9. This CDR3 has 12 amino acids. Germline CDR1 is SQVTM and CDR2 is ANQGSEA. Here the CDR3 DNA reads TGCAGCGTTGCGGAGGGGGCCCATGACTACACCTTC. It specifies CSVAEGAHDYTF. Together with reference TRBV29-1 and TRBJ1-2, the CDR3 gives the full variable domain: SAVISQKPSRDICQRGTSLTIQCQVDSQVTMMFWYRQQPGQSLTLIATANQGSEATYESGFVIDKFPISRPNLTFSTLTVSNMSPEDSSIYLCSVAEGAHDYTFGSGTRLTVV.

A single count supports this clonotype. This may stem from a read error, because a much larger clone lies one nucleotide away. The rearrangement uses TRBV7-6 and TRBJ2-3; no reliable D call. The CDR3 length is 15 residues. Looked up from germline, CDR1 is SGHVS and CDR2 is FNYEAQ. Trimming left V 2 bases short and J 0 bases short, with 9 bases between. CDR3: CASSLMDPSTDTQYF. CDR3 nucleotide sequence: TGTGCCAGCAGCTTAATGGACCCTAGCACAGATACGCAGTATTTT. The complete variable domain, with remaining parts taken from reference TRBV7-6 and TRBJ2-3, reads GAGVSQSPRYKVTKRGQDVALRCDPISGHVSLYWYRQALGQGPEFLTYFNYEAQQDKSGLPNDRFSAERPEGSISTLTIQRTEQRDSAMYRCASSLMDPSTDTQYFGPGTRLTVL.

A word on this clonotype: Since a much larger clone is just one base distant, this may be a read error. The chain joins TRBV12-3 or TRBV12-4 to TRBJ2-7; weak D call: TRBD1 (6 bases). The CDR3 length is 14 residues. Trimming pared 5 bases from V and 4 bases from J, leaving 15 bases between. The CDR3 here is CASSGTWTFYEQYF. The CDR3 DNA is TGTGCCAGCAGTGGGACATGGACTTTTTACGAGCAGTACTTC.

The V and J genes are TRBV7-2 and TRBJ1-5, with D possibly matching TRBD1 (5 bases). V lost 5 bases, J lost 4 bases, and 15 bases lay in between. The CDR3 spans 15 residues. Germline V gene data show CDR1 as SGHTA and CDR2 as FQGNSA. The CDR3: CASSNRVGGNQPQHF. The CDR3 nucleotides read TGTGCCAGCAGCAATCGGGTCGGGGGGAATCAGCCCCAGCATTTT.

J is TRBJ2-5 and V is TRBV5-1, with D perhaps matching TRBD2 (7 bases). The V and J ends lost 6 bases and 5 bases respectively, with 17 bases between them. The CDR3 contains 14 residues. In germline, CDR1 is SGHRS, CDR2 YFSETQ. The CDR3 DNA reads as TGCGCCAGCAAGATGGGGGGGCCTCAGGAGACCCAGTACTTC. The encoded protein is CASKMGGPQETQYF.

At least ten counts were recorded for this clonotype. The CDR3 bases are TGTGCCAGCAGTCAAAAAACCGGGACAGGGGTGAATGAGCAGTTCTTC. It specifies CASSQKTGTGVNEQFF. The chain recombines TRBV12-3 or TRBV12-4 with TRBJ2-1; 10 bases align to TRBD1. The CDR3 covers 16 residues. V lost 5 bases and J lost 7; bases outside the gene matches: 11.

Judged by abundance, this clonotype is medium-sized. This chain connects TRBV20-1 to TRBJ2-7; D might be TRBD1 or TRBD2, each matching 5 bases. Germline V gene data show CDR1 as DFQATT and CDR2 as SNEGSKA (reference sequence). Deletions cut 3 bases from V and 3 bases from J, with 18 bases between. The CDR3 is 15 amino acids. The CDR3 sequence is CSASEGLAGSYEQYF. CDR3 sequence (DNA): TGCAGTGCTAGTGAGGGGTTGGCAGGGAGCTACGAGCAGTACTTC.

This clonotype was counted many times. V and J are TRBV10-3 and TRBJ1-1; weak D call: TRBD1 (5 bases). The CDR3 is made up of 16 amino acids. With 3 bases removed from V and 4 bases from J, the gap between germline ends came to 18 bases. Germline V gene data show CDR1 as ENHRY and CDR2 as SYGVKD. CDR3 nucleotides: TGTGCCATCAGTGATTTTGGACGGGGACCTGGCACTGAAGCTTTCTTT. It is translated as CAISDFGRGPGTEAFF.

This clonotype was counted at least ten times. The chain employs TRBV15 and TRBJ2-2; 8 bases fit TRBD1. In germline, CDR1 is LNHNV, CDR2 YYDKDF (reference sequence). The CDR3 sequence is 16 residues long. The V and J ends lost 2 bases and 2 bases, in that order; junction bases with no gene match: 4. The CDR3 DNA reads TGTGCCACCAGCAGAAGACAGGGGCGAAACACCGGGGAGCTGTTTTTT. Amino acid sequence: CATSRRQGRNTGELFF.

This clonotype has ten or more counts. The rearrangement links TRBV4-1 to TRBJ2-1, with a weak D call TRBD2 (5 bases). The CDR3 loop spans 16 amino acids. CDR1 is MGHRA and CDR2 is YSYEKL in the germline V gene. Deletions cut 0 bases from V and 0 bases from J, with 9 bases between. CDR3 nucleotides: TGCGCCAGCAGCCAAGAGCGGGCCAACTCCTACAATGAGCAGTTCTTC. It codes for CASSQERANSYNEQFF.

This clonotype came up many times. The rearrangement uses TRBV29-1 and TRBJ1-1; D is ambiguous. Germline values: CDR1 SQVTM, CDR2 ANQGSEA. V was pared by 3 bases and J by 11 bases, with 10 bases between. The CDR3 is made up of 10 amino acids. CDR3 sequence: CSVDRGPAFF. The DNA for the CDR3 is TGCAGCGTTGATCGTGGTCCGGCTTTCTTT.

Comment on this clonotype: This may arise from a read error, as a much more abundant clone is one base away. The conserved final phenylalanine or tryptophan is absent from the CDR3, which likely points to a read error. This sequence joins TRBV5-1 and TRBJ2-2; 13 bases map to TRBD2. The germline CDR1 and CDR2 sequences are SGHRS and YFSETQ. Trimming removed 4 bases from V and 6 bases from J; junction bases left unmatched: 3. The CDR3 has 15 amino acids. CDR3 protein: CASSQTSGGSGELFL. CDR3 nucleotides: TGCGCCAGCAGCCAGACTAGCGGGGGGTCCGGGGAGCTGTTTCTT.

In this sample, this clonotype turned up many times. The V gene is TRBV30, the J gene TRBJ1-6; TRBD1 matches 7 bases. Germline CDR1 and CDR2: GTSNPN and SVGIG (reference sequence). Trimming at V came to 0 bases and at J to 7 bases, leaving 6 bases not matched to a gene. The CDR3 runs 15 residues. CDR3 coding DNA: TGTGCCTGGAGTGTATCGGCAGGGGGGAATTCACCCCTCCACTTT. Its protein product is CAWSVSAGGNSPLHF.

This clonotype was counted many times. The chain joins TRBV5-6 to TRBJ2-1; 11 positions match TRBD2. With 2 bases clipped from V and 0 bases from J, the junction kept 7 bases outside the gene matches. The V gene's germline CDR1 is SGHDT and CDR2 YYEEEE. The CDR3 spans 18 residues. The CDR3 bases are TGTGCCAGCAGCTTCGGGACTAGCGGTTATAGCTCCTACAATGAGCAGTTCTTC. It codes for CASSFGTSGYSSYNEQFF.

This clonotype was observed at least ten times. The CDR3 DNA sequence: TGTGCCAGTGGAAAAAACATTCAGTACTTC. Its protein is CASGKNIQYF. The chain uses TRBV6-1 and TRBJ2-4; D gene unclear. Germline values: CDR1 MNHNS, CDR2 SASEGT. V was trimmed by 9 bases and J by 4 bases, leaving 4 bases between them. This CDR3 has 10 amino acids.

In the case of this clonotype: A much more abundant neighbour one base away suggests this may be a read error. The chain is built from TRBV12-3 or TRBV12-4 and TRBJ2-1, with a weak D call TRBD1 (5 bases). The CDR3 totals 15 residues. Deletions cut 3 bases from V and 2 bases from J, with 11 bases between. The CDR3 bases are TGTGCCAGCAGTTTGTCGCAGGGTGCCTACAATGAGCAGTTCTTC. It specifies CASSLSQGAYNEQFF.

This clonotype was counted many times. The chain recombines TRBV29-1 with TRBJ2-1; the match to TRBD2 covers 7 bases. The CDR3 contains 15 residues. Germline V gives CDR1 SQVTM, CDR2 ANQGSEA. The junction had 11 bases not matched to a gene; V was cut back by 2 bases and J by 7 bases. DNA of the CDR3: TGCAGCGTTGAAAAGGGATCGGGAGGAAGTAATGAGCAGTTCTTC. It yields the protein CSVEKGSGGSNEQFF.

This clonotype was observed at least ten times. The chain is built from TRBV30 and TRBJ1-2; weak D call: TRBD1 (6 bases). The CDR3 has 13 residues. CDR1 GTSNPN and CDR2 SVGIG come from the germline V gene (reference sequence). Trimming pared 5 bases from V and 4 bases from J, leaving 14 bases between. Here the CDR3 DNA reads TGTGCCTGGGACAGGACGAGCCCCTATGGCTACACCTTC. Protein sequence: CAWDRTSPYGYTF.

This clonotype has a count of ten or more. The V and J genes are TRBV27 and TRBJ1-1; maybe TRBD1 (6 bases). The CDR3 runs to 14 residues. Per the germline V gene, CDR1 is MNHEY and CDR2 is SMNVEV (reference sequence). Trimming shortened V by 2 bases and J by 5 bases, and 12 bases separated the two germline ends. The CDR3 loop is CASSLATGTTEAFF. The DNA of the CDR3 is TGTGCCAGCAGTTTAGCGACAGGAACAACTGAAGCTTTCTTT.

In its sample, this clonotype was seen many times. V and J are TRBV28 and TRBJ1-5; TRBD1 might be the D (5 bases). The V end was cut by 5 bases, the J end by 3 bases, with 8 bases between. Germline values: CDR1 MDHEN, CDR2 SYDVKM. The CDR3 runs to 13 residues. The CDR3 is CASSDRANQPQHF. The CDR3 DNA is TGTGCCAGCAGTGACAGAGCCAATCAGCCCCAGCATTTT. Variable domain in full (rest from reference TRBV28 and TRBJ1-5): DVKVTQSSRYLVKRTGEKVFLECVQDMDHENMFWYRQDPGLGLRLIYFSYDVKMKEKGDIPEGYSVSREKKERFSLILESASTNQTSMYLCASSDRANQPQHFGDGTRLSIL.

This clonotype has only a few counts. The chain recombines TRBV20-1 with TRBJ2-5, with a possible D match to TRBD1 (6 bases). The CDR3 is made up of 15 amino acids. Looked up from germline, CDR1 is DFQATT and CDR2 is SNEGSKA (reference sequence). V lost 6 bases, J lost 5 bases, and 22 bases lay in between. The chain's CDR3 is CSAHPGPRGMETQYF. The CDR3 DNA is TGCAGTGCCCACCCGGGCCCCAGGGGCATGGAGACCCAGTACTTC.

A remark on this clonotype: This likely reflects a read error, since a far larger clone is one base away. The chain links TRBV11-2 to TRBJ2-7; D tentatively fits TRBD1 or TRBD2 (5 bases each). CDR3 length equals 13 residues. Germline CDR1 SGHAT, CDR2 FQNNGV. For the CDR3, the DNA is TGTGCCGGCAGCCCTGGGACCTCCTACGAGCAGTACTTC. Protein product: CAGSPGTSYEQYF. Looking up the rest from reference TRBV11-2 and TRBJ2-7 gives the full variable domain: EAGVAQSPRYKIIEKRQSVAFWCNPISGHATLYWYQQILGQGPKLLIQFQNNGVVDDSQLPKDRFSAERLKGVDSTLKIQPAKLEDSAVYLCAGSPGTSYEQYFGPGTRLTVT.

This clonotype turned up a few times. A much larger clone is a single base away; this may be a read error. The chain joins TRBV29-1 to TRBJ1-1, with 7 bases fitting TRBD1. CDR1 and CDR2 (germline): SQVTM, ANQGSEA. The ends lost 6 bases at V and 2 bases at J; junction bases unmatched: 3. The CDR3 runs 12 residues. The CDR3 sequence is CSVGTANTEAFF. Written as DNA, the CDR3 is TGCAGCGTAGGGACAGCAAACACTGAAGCTTTCTTT.

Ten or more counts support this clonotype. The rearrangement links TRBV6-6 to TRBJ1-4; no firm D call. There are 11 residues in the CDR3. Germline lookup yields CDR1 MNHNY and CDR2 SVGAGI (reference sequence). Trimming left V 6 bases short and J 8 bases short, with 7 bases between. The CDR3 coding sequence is TGTGCCAGCAGCAGGCGGGAAAAACTGTTTTTT. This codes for CASSRREKLFF.

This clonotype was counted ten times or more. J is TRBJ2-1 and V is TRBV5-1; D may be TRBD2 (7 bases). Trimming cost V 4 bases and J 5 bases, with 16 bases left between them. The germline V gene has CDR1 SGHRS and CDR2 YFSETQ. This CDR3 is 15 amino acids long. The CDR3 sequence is CASSLESGGHNEQFF. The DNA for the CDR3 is TGCGCCAGCAGCCTGGAATCCGGGGGGCACAATGAGCAGTTCTTC.

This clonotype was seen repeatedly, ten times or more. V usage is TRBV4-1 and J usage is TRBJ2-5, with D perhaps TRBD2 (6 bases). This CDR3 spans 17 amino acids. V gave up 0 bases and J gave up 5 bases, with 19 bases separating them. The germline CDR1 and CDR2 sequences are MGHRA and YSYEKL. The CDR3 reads CASSQELRDLEGETQYF. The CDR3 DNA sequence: TGCGCCAGCAGCCAAGAGCTTAGGGACTTGGAAGGGGAGACCCAGTACTTC.

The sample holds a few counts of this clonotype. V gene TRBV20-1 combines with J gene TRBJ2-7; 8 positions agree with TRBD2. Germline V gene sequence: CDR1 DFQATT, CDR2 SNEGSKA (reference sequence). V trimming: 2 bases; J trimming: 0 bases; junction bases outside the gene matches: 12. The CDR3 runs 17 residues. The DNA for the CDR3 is TGCAGTGCTAGACGCCTCGGCACTAGCGGTATCTCCTACGAGCAGTACTTC. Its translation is CSARRLGTSGISYEQYF.

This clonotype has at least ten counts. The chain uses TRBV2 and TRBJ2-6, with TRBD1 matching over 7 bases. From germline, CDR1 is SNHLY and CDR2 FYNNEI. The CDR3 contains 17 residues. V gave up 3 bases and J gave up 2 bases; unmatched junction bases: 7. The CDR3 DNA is TGTGCCAGCAGTGAGCAACAGGGGATCGCTGGGGCCAACGTCCTGACTTTC. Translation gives CASSEQQGIAGANVLTF.